The clone carrying this T cell receptor (beta chain) was recorded at least ten times. The antigen is unknown. This entry comes from a study of CD8 T cells in ankylosing spondylitis. Overall study findings and caveats: A TCR beta motif of fewer than ten highly homologous variants appeared characteristic of ankylosing spondylitis blood.

The CDR3 extends over 15 amino acids. V was cut by 0 bases and J by 2 bases, with 11 bases left in between. Germline V gene lookup returns CDR1 SGDLS and CDR2 YYNGEE. Generation of TCR beta libraries employed quantitative 5'-RACE incorporating molecular barcodes. Via MiXCR, TCRdb re-called the 5' RACE reads, giving one row per CDR3 protein. The sample includes fewer than 550,000 distinct CDR3 sequences, about 5.2% of them seen just once. The J gene is TRBJ1-1, the V gene TRBV9; D ambiguous. The receptor's source is a male donor with ankylosing spondylitis. Sequencing was performed on blood, either unsorted or a sorted T cell fraction (not recorded which). CDR3 sequence: CASSVEGQANTEAFF. CDR3 in DNA: TGTGCCAGCAGCGTAGAAGGGCAGGCTAACACTGAAGCTTTCTTT.